The sample holds a few counts of the clone carrying this T cell receptor (beta chain). The data are from a study of identical twins. MiXCR, applied by TCRdb to the 5' RACE reads, yields one record per CDR3 protein. The data hold 550,000 to 700,000 distinct CDR3 sequences, with less than 25% observed a single time. Looked up from germline, CDR1 is SGHTA and CDR2 is FQGNSA. The CDR3 runs to 13 residues. With 1 base removed from V and 9 bases from J, the gap between germline ends came to 9 bases. This sample was also put to use in a study of T cells expressing NK-cell markers.

The source material was PBMCs. This TCR came from a woman aged 18-29 years in good health. The chain is built from TRBV7-2 and TRBJ2-2, with no clear D. This CDR3 is CASSLDRRRELFF. The CDR3 coding sequence is TGTGCCAGCAGCTTAGATCGGAGAAGGGAGCTGTTTTTT.